Following are 15 T cell receptor beta chains from one sample sequenced in a study of cytomegalovirus exposure and HLA in healthy donors. This PCR relied on a set of 60 Vbeta primers and 13 Jbeta primers. Libraries were prepared by immunoSEQ multiplex PCR; TCRdb keeps only in-frame clonotypes and omits some of them. The sample lists approximately 140,000 clones, around 79% occurring once. Sequencing was carried out using PBMCs. The source is a middle-aged man in good health and CMV-seropositive.

This chain uses TRBV7-2 with TRBJ1-1, with D uncertain. CDR1 is SGHTA, CDR2 FQGNSA, per germline. Trimming took off 2 bases at V and 12 bases at J, with 16 bases between the two ends. The CDR3 covers 13 residues. The CDR3 spells CASSLSTAGQPFF. The CDR3 DNA sequence: TGTGCCAGCAGCTTAAGTACAGCGGGTCAGCCTTTCTTT.

This sequence joins TRBV5-6 and TRBJ1-6; TRBD1 matches at 10 bases. CDR3 length equals 16 residues. The germline CDR1 and CDR2 sequences are SGHDT and YYEEEE. With 0 bases clipped from V and 10 bases from J, the junction kept 7 bases outside the gene matches. Written as DNA, the CDR3 is TGTGCCAGCAGCTTGGGAGTGACAGGGGGCGACTCACCCCTCCACTTT. This codes for CASSLGVTGGDSPLHF. Looking up the rest from reference TRBV5-6 and TRBJ1-6 gives the full variable domain: DAGVTQSPTHLIKTRGQQVTLRCSPKSGHDTVSWYQQALGQGPQFIFQYYEEEERQRGNFPDRFSGHQFPNYSSELNVNALLLGDSALYLCASSLGVTGGDSPLHFGNGTRLTVT.

The chain uses TRBV5-6 and TRBJ1-2, with TRBD1 as a possible D gene (6 bases). The CDR3 contains 14 residues. Germline V gene sequence: CDR1 SGHDT, CDR2 YYEEEE. Trimming took 0 bases from V and 2 from J, leaving 8 bases between them. CDR3 DNA sequence: TGTGCCAGCAGCTTGGGGACAGACAACTATGGCTACACCTTC. Translation gives CASSLGTDNYGYTF.

This chain uses TRBV2 with TRBJ2-1; TRBD2 agrees at 12 bases. This CDR3 is 15 amino acids long. J lost 5 bases, V lost 6 bases, and 5 bases had no gene match. Germline V gives CDR1 SNHLY, CDR2 FYNNEI. The CDR3 sequence is CASSASGRADNEQFF. The CDR3 nucleotides read TGTGCCAGCAGCGCTAGCGGGAGGGCCGACAATGAGCAGTTCTTC.

This chain joins TRBV30 and TRBJ2-4; tentatively, D is TRBD2 (6 bases). The CDR3 spans 14 residues. Trimming took off 5 bases at V and 0 bases at J, with 11 bases between the two ends. Germline lookup yields CDR1 GTSNPN and CDR2 SVGIG (reference sequence). The CDR3 loop is CAWVPGLAKNIQYF. The CDR3 DNA sequence: TGTGCCTGGGTCCCGGGACTAGCCAAAAACATTCAGTACTTC.

V gene TRBV28 combines with J gene TRBJ2-7, with D possibly being TRBD2 (5 bases). Germline V gene lookup returns CDR1 MDHEN and CDR2 SYDVKM. Trimming stripped 6 bases from V and 6 bases from J, with 18 bases between. This CDR3 has 14 residues. As DNA, the CDR3 is TGTGCCAGCAGCCACGGACCCGTCGCGGGCGAGCAGTACTTC. It specifies CASSHGPVAGEQYF.

The J gene is TRBJ1-4, the V gene TRBV7-9; unclear D gene. The CDR3 runs 15 residues. V was cut by 1 base and J by 8 bases, with 14 bases left in between. Germline CDR1 and CDR2: SEHNR and FQNEAQ (reference sequence). CDR3 residues: CASSLVGKEDEKLFF. The CDR3 DNA is TGTGCCAGCAGCTTAGTCGGGAAGGAAGACGAAAAACTGTTTTTT.

The chain is built from TRBV28 and TRBJ1-3, with D perhaps matching TRBD1 (6 bases). V was shortened by 2 bases and J by 4 bases, with 9 bases between the two germline ends. The CDR3 has 14 residues. Germline assignment: CDR1 MDHEN and CDR2 SYDVKM. The CDR3 loop reads CASSLDRSGNTIYF. The CDR3 nucleotides read TGTGCCAGCAGTTTAGACAGGTCGGGAAACACCATATATTTT.

The rearrangement joins TRBV12-5 to TRBJ2-2; the D gene is possibly TRBD2 (7 bases). Trimming left V 6 bases short and J 5 bases short, with 13 bases between. CDR1 and CDR2 (germline): LGHNT, FRNRAP. The CDR3 consists of 14 residues. CDR3: CASGRGAVTGELFF. DNA of the CDR3: TGTGCTAGTGGACGGGGGGCGGTTACCGGGGAGCTGTTTTTT.

As DNA, the CDR3 is TGTGCCAGCAGACCCGGACAGATGAACACTGAAGCTTTCTTT. The encoded protein is CASRPGQMNTEAFF. The chain links TRBV28 to TRBJ1-1; a weak D match, TRBD1 (6 bases). V shed 6 bases and J shed 0 bases, with 11 bases lying between them. CDR1 MDHEN and CDR2 SYDVKM come from the germline V gene. CDR3 length: 14 residues.

This sequence joins TRBV7-2 and TRBJ2-5, with TRBD2 identical over 7 bases. V lost 1 base and J lost 2; bases outside the gene matches: 13. CDR1 and CDR2 (germline): SGHTA, FQGNSA. The CDR3 is made up of 18 amino acids. The CDR3 spells CASSLVPLGEGRQETQYF. The CDR3 region has the DNA TGTGCCAGCAGCTTAGTTCCACTGGGGGAGGGGCGTCAAGAGACCCAGTACTTC. Complete variable domain (other parts from reference TRBV7-2 and TRBJ2-5): GAGVSQSPSNKVTEKGKDVELRCDPISGHTALYWYRQSLGQGLEFLIYFQGNSAPDKSGLPSDRFSAERTGGSVSTLTIQRTQQEDSAVYLCASSLVPLGEGRQETQYFGPGTRLLVL.

This clone was seen more than once but under ten times. The chain has TRBV18 and TRBJ1-1; TRBD1 might be the D (6 bases). This CDR3 spans 13 amino acids. Deletions cut 5 bases from V and 1 base from J, with 8 bases between. CDR1 and CDR2 (germline): KGHSH, LQKENI. The CDR3 loop is CASSLQGNTEAFF. DNA for the CDR3: TGTGCCAGCTCATTACAGGGGAACACTGAAGCTTTCTTT.

V and J are TRBV2 and TRBJ1-5; TRBD1 matches 8 bases. Germline CDR1 reads SNHLY; CDR2 reads FYNNEI. V lost 4 bases and J lost 0; bases outside the gene matches: 14. This CDR3 spans 19 amino acids. The DNA of the CDR3 is TGTGCCAGCAGTGTATTGGGGACAGGTGCCCGTTATAGCAATCAGCCCCAGCATTTT. Its protein product is CASSVLGTGARYSNQPQHF.

The chain employs TRBV7-2 and TRBJ2-7, with 11 bases that match TRBD1. The ends lost 3 bases at V and 5 bases at J; junction bases unmatched: 3. The CDR3 contains 14 residues. The germline V gene has CDR1 SGHTA and CDR2 FQGNSA. The CDR3 reads CASSFRTGGNEQYF. The CDR3 DNA is TGTGCCAGCAGCTTTAGGACAGGGGGCAACGAGCAGTACTTC.

This chain connects TRBV2 to TRBJ2-7; D is undetermined. Germline V gives CDR1 SNHLY, CDR2 FYNNEI. The CDR3 covers 11 residues. V was shortened by 3 bases and J by 4 bases, with 4 bases between the two germline ends. The DNA of the CDR3 is TGTGCCAGCAGTGACATGTACGAGCAGTACTTC. Translating it yields CASSDMYEQYF.